A single sample is the source of the 14 T cell receptor beta chains below, sequenced in a study of cytomegalovirus exposure and HLA in healthy donors. The PCR contained 60 Vbeta and 13 Jbeta primers. Method: immunoSEQ multiplex PCR; TCRdb's copy keeps in-frame clones and lacks some. There are around 140,000 clones in the sample; around four fifths occur only once, and approximately 1.5% lies in the top ten. Input material: PBMCs. Every receptor here comes from a man aged 30 to 39 in good health and CMV-seropositive.

This chain links TRBV11-2 with TRBJ1-3; D is unclear. CDR3 size: 16 residues. V was clipped by 3 bases and J by 3 bases, with 15 bases between them. The germline V gene has CDR1 SGHAT and CDR2 FQNNGV. CDR3 in DNA: TGTGCCAGCAGCTTTCCCGGGTCTCTCCATGGAAACACCATATATTTT. As protein: CASSFPGSLHGNTIYF.

The chain joins TRBV25-1 to TRBJ1-1, with unresolved D. The CDR3 length is 13 residues. The germline CDR1 and CDR2 sequences are MGHDK and SYGVNS. Trimming took off 7 bases at V and 0 bases at J, with 9 bases between the two ends. The CDR3 DNA is TGTGCCAGCAATTCGGGGATGAACACTGAAGCTTTCTTT. Amino acids: CASNSGMNTEAFF.

The chain couples TRBV19 to TRBJ1-1; D is unclear. There are 15 residues in the CDR3. V gave up 1 base and J gave up 6 bases, with 15 bases separating them. In germline, CDR1 is LNHDA, CDR2 SQIVND (reference sequence). CDR3 amino acids: CASSIGQAVIAEAFF. CDR3 nucleotide sequence: TGTGCCAGTAGTATAGGGCAAGCGGTCATCGCTGAAGCTTTCTTT. The variable domain in full, completed from reference TRBV19 and TRBJ1-1, reads DGGITQSPKYLFRKEGQNVTLSCEQNLNHDAMYWYRQDPGQGLRLIYYSQIVNDFQKGDIAEGYSVSREKKESFPLTVTSAQKNPTAFYLCASSIGQAVIAEAFFGQGTRLTVV.

The count of this clone is one. V is TRBV15 and J is TRBJ2-7; D perhaps matches TRBD2 (7 bases). Germline-derived CDR1 and CDR2 are LNHNV and YYDKDF (reference sequence). V was clipped by 3 bases and J by 5 bases, with 17 bases between them. CDR3 length: 15 amino acids. The CDR3 spells CATSSGVGGPNEQYF. CDR3 sequence (DNA): TGTGCCACCAGCAGCGGGGTCGGGGGGCCCAACGAGCAGTACTTC.

This chain connects TRBV7-6 to TRBJ2-2; 10 bases fit TRBD1. Unmatched junction bases numbered 11, after V lost 3 bases and J lost 4 bases. Germline loops: CDR1 SGHVS, CDR2 FNYEAQ. The CDR3 is made up of 18 amino acids. The CDR3 spells CASSFSADRGAGTGELFF. The CDR3 DNA reads TGTGCCAGCAGCTTCTCCGCGGACAGGGGGGCCGGCACCGGGGAGCTGTTTTTT. The full variable domain, its missing parts supplied by reference TRBV7-6 and TRBJ2-2, is GAGVSQSPRYKVTKRGQDVALRCDPISGHVSLYWYRQALGQGPEFLTYFNYEAQQDKSGLPNDRFSAERPEGSISTLTIQRTEQRDSAMYRCASSFSADRGAGTGELFFGEGSRLTVL.

J is TRBJ1-2 and V is TRBV13; 9 bases map to TRBD1. Looked up from germline, CDR1 is PRHDT and CDR2 is FYEKMQ (reference sequence). The CDR3 has 14 residues. Unmatched junction bases numbered 10, after V lost 6 bases and J lost 8 bases. The CDR3 sequence is CASRDGTGIAGYTF. The CDR3 nucleotides are TGTGCCAGCAGGGACGGGACAGGGATTGCGGGCTACACCTTC.

V and J are TRBV5-1 and TRBJ2-1; 12 positions match TRBD1. Germline-derived CDR1 and CDR2 are SGHRS and YFSETQ. Unmatched junction bases numbered 8, after V lost 3 bases and J lost 10 bases. The CDR3 runs to 15 residues. CDR3 residues: CASSWGTGGAEEQFF. Here the CDR3 DNA reads TGCGCCAGCAGCTGGGGGACAGGGGGCGCGGAAGAGCAGTTCTTC. Looking up the rest from reference TRBV5-1 and TRBJ2-1 gives the full variable domain: KAGVTQTPRYLIKTRGQQVTLSCSPISGHRSVSWYQQTPGQGLQFLFEYFSETQRNKGNFPGRFSGRQFSNSRSEMNVSTLELGDSALYLCASSWGTGGAEEQFFGPGTRLTVL.

This chain connects TRBV5-1 to TRBJ2-7; maybe TRBD1 (6 bases). The CDR3 runs to 14 residues. Germline values: CDR1 SGHRS, CDR2 YFSETQ. Trimming took 4 bases from V and 6 from J, leaving 17 bases between them. The DNA for the CDR3 is TGCGCCAGCAGCCAGAACAGGGAGATGGGCGAGCAGTACTTC. As protein: CASSQNREMGEQYF.

V and J are TRBV2 and TRBJ2-7; no clear D. Trimming pared 7 bases from V and 2 bases from J, leaving 15 bases between. Per germline, CDR1 SNHLY and CDR2 FYNNEI. The CDR3 spans 14 residues. CDR3 nucleotide sequence: TGTGCCAGCACCGAACCCGACAAAACCTACGAGCAGTACTTC. Translating gives CASTEPDKTYEQYF. The full variable domain, completed using reference TRBV2 and TRBJ2-7, is EPEVTQTPSHQVTQMGQEVILRCVPISNHLYFYWYRQILGQKVEFLVSFYNNEISEKSEIFDDQFSVERPDGSNFTLKIRSTKLEDSAMYFCASTEPDKTYEQYFGPGTRLTVT.

CDR3 region: CASRFQGGTNEKLFF. DNA of the CDR3: TGTGCCAGCAGATTTCAGGGTGGAACTAATGAAAAACTGTTTTTT. The chain recombines TRBV2 with TRBJ1-4; maybe TRBD1 (5 bases). The CDR3 totals 15 residues. V lost 6 bases and J 1 base, leaving 12 bases between the germline ends. The germline V gene has CDR1 SNHLY and CDR2 FYNNEI. The full variable domain, in which reference TRBV2 and TRBJ1-4 provide the parts outside the CDR3, is EPEVTQTPSHQVTQMGQEVILRCVPISNHLYFYWYRQILGQKVEFLVSFYNNEISEKSEIFDDQFSVERPDGSNFTLKIRSTKLEDSAMYFCASRFQGGTNEKLFFGSGTQLSVL.

The chain employs TRBV29-1 and TRBJ1-2; D is unresolved. V was clipped by 4 bases and J by 2 bases, with 8 bases between them. The length of the CDR3 is 12 residues. Germline V lookup: CDR1 SQVTM, CDR2 ANQGSEA. CDR3: CSVAQSNYGYTF. DNA for the CDR3: TGCAGCGTTGCCCAGTCCAACTATGGCTACACCTTC.

The chain recombines TRBV25-1 with TRBJ2-1; 9 bases agree with TRBD1. This CDR3 region has 16 residues. The V gene end was trimmed by 4 bases and the J gene end by 6 bases; junction bases not matched to a gene: 10. Germline V gives CDR1 MGHDK, CDR2 SYGVNS. The CDR3 DNA is TGTGCCAGCAGTGGGGGTGGGACAGGGATAGGCAATGAGCAGTTCTTC. Its protein product is CASSGGGTGIGNEQFF.

There are a few counts of this clone. The V call is TRBV7-8, the J call TRBJ2-2, with a possible D match to TRBD1 (5 bases). CDR1 and CDR2 (germline): SGHVS, FQNEAQ. This CDR3 comprises 16 residues. Trimming took 9 bases from V and 3 from J, leaving 20 bases between them. Here the CDR3 DNA reads TGTGCCAGTTTTAATTTGGGGCCCCCCTACACCGGGGAGCTGTTTTTT. It translates to CASFNLGPPYTGELFF.

This chain uses TRBV15 with TRBJ2-1; 7 bases fit TRBD1. The CDR3 runs 15 residues. Germline assignment: CDR1 LNHNV and CDR2 YYDKDF (reference sequence). The junction had 10 bases not matched to a gene; V was cut back by 4 bases and J by 7 bases. CDR3 nucleotides: TGTGCCACCAGCAAGAAGACAGGGCCGACGAATGAGCAGTTCTTC. Amino acid sequence: CATSKKTGPTNEQFF.